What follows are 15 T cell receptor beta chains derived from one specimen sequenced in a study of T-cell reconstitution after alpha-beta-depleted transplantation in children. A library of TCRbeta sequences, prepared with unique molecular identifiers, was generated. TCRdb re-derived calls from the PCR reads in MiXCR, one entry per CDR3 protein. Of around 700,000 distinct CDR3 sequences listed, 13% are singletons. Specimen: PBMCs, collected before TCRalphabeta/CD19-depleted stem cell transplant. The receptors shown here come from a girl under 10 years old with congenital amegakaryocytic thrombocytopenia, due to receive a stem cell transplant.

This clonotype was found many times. The CDR3 here is CSVDGRGTGNTEAFF. The CDR3 nucleotides are TGCAGCGTTGACGGGCGCGGGACAGGGAACACTGAAGCTTTCTTT. The chain links TRBV29-1 to TRBJ1-1; 8 bases align to TRBD1. The CDR3 length is 15 residues. Trimming removed 3 bases from V and 1 base from J; junction bases left unmatched: 7. Germline V lookup: CDR1 SQVTM, CDR2 ANQGSEA.

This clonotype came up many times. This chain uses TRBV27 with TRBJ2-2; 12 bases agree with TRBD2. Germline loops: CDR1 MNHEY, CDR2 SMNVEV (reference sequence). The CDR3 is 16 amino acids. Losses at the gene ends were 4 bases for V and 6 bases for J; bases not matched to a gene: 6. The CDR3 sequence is CASSSTSGRVPGELFF. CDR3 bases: TGTGCCAGCAGTTCGACTAGCGGGAGAGTTCCCGGGGAGCTGTTTTTT.

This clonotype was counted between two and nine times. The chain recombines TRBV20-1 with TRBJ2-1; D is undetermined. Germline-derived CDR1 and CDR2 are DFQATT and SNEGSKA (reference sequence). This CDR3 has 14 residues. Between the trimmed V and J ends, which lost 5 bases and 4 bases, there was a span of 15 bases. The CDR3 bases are TGCAGTGCTCCTCTTAAAGCGAGATACAATGAGCAGTTCTTC. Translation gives CSAPLKARYNEQFF.

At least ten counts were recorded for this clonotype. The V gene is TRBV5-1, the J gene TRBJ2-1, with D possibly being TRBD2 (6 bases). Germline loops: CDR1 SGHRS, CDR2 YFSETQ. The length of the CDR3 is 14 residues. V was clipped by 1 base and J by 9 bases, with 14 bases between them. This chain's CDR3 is CASSLSAGSVEQFF. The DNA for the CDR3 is TGCGCCAGCAGCTTGTCAGCGGGTTCTGTTGAGCAGTTCTTC.

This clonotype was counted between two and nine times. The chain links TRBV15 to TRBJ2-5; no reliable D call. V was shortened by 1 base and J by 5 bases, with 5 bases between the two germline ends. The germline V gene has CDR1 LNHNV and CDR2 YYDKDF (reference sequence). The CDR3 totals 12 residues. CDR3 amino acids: CATSRVQETQYF. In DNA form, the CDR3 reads TGTGCCACCAGCAGAGTCCAGGAGACCCAGTACTTC.

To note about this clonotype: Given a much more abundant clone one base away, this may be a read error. For the CDR3, the DNA is TGCGCCAGCAGCTTCGATACAGGACTCAGCTCCTACGAGCAGTACTTC. Amino acid sequence: CASSFDTGLSSYEQYF. This chain joins TRBV5-1 and TRBJ2-7; D assignment may be TRBD1 or TRBD2 (5 bases each). Per germline, CDR1 SGHRS and CDR2 YFSETQ. The CDR3 is made up of 16 amino acids. Trimming removed 2 bases from V and 0 bases from J, with 15 bases in between.

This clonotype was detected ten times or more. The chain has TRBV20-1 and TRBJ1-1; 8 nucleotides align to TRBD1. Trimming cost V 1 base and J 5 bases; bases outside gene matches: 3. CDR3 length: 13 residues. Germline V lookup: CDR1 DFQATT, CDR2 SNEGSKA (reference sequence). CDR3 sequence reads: CSARGTGWTEAFF. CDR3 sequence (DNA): TGCAGTGCTAGAGGGACAGGGTGGACTGAAGCTTTCTTT.

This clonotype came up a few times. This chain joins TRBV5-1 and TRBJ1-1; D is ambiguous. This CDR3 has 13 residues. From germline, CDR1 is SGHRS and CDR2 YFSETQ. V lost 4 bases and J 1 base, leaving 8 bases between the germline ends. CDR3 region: CASSHQRNTEAFF. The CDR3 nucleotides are TGCGCCAGCAGCCACCAGCGGAACACTGAAGCTTTCTTT.

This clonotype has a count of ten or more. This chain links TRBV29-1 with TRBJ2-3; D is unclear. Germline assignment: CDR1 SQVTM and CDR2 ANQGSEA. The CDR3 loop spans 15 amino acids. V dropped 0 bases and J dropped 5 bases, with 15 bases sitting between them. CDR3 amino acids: CSVEDPAGAEDTQYF. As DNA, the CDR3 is TGCAGCGTTGAAGATCCGGCAGGCGCCGAAGATACGCAGTATTTT.

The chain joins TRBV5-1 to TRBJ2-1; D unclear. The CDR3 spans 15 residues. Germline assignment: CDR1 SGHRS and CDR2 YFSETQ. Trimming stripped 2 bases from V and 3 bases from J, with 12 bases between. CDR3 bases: TGCGCCAGCAGCTTAGGTCCAGGCAACTACAATGAGCAGTTCTTC. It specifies CASSLGPGNYNEQFF.

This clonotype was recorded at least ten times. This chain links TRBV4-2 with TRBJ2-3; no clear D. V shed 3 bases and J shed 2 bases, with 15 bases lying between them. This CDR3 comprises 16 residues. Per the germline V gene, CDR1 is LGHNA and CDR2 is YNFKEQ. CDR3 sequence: CASSQDGLVVTDTQYF. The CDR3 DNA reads TGTGCCAGCAGCCAGGATGGGTTGGTAGTCACAGATACGCAGTATTTT.

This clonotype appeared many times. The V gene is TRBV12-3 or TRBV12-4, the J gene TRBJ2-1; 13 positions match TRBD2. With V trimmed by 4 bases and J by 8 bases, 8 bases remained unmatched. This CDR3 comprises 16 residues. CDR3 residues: CASSSRTSGRRDEQFF. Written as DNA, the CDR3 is TGTGCCAGCAGTTCTCGGACTAGCGGGAGAAGGGATGAGCAGTTCTTC.

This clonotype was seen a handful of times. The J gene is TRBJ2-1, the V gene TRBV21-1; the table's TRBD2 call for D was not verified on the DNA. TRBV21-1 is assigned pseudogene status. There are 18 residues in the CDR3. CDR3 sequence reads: CASSPGLAGRSSYNEQFF. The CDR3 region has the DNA TGTGCCAGCAGCCCGGGACTAGCGGGTAGGAGCTCCTACAATGAGCAGTTCTTC.

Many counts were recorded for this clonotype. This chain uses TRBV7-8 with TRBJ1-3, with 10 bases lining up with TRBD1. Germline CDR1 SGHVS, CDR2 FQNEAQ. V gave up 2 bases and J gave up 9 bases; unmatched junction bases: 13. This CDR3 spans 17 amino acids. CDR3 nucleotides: TGTGCCAGCAGCTTAAATATGATAGGACAGGGGGTTAGCACCATATATTTT. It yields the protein CASSLNMIGQGVSTIYF.

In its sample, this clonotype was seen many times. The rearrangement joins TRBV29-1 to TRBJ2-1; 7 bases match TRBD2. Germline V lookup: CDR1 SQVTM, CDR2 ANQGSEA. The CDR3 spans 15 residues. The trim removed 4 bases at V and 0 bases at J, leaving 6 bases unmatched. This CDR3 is CSVGVGGSSYNEQFF. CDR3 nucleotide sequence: TGCAGCGTTGGGGTTGGCGGGAGCTCCTACAATGAGCAGTTCTTC.